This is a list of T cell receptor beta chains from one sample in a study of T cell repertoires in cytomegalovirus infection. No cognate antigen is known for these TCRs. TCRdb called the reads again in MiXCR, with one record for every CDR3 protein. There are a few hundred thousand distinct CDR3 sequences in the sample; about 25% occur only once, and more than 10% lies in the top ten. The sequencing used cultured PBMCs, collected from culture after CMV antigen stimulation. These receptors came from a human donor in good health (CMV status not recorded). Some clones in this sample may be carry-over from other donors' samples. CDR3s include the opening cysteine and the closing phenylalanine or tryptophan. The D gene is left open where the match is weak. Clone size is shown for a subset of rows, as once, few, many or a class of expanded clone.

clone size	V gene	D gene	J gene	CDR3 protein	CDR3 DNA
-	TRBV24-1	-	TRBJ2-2	CATAASRITGELFF	TGTGCCACCGCAGCTAGCCGTATTACCGGGGAGCTGTTTTTT
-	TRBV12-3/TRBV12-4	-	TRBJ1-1	CASSLGGMRDTEAFF	TGTGCCAGCAGTTTGGGAGGGATGCGGGACACTGAAGCTTTCTTT
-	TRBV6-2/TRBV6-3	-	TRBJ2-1	CASRGGGSANNEQFF	TGTGCCAGCAGGGGTGGGGGTTCCGCGAACAATGAGCAGTTCTTC
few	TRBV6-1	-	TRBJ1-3	CASRVDRNSGNTIYF	TGTGCCAGCAGAGTCGACCGAAACTCTGGAAACACCATATATTTT
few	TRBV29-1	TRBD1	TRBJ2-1	CSGVPGQGLSYNEQFF	TGCAGCGGAGTCCCGGGACAGGGACTCTCCTACAATGAGCAGTTCTTC
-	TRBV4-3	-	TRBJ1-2	CASSSDLADYGYTF	TGCGCCAGCAGCTCAGATCTAGCTGACTATGGCTACACCTTC
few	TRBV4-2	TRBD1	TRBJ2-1	CASSQTGVTEQFF	TGTGCCAGCAGCCAGACAGGGGTAACTGAGCAGTTCTTC
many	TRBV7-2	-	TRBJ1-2	CASSPRDPTTGYTF	TGTGCCAGCAGTCCCCGGGACCCCACGACGGGCTACACCTTC
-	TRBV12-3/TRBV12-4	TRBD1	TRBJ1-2	CASGQEASGYTF	TGTGCCAGCGGACAGGAAGCGAGTGGCTACACCTTC
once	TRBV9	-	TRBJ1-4	CASSPVGATNEKLFF	TGTGCCAGCAGCCCCGTCGGAGCAACTAATGAAAAACTGTTTTTT
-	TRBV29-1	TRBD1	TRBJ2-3	CSVGTGGDTQYF	TGCAGCGTCGGAACAGGGGGAGATACGCAGTATTTT
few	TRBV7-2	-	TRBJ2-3	CASRLGNTQYF	TGTGCCAGCAGATTGGGGAATACGCAGTATTTT
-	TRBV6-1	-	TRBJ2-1	CASSVSPGLGIYNEQFF	TGTGCCAGCAGTGTCTCACCGGGACTGGGGATATACAATGAGCAGTTCTTC
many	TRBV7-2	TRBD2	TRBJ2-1	CASRPRGTSGSGEQFF	TGTGCCAGCAGACCACGAGGGACTAGCGGGAGTGGTGAGCAGTTCTTC
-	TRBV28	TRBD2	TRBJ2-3	CATSGGSLADTQYF	TGTGCCACCAGTGGCGGGAGTTTGGCAGATACGCAGTATTTT
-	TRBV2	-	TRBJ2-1	CASSDSPPGSSYNEQFF	TGTGCCAGCAGTGACTCCCCTCCGGGGAGCTCCTACAATGAGCAGTTCTTC
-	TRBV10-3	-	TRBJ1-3	CAISESNGNTIYF	TGTGCCATCAGTGAGTCGAACGGAAACACCATATATTTT
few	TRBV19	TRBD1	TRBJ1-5	CASSIRGTGTSNQPQHF	TGTGCCAGTAGTATACGAGGGACAGGGACTAGCAATCAGCCCCAGCATTTT
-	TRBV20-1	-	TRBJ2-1	CSARVSNPGDEQFF	TGCAGTGCTAGAGTGTCAAACCCCGGGGATGAGCAGTTCTTC
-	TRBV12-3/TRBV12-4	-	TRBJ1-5	CATKRGITSNQPQHF	TGTGCCACAAAACGAGGGATTACTAGCAATCAGCCCCAGCATTTT
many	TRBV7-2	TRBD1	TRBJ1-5	CASSFGTGLNQPQHF	TGTGCCAGCAGCTTCGGGACAGGGTTGAATCAGCCCCAGCATTTT
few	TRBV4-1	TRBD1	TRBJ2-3	CASSHGQGRTDTQYF	TGCGCCAGCAGCCACGGACAGGGCCGCACAGATACGCAGTATTTT
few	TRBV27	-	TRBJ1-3	CASSPRAGPLPSGNTIYF	TGTGCCAGCAGTCCGAGGGCGGGGCCGTTGCCCTCTGGAAACACCATATATTTT
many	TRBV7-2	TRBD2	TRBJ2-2	CASSLRLAGAPGELFF	TGTGCCAGCAGCTTAAGACTAGCGGGAGCTCCCGGGGAGCTGTTTTTT
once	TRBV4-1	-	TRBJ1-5	CASSQGGVGRGSNQPQHF	TGTGCCAGCAGCCAAGGAGGTGTCGGACGGGGAAGCAATCAGCCCCAGCATTTT
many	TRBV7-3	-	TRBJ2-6	CASSLLGAASGANVLTF	TGTGCCAGCAGCTTATTGGGGGCAGCCTCTGGGGCCAACGTCCTGACTTTC
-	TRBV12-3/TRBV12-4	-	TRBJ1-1	CASSFNPGVNTEAFF	TGTGCCAGCAGTTTTAACCCCGGCGTGAACACTGAAGCTTTCTTT
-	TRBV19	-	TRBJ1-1	CASSLVFGTMVEAFF	TGTGCCAGTAGTCTCGTATTCGGGACGATGGTTGAAGCTTTCTTT
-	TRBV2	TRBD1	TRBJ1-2	CASSRDRGRVMEGYTF	TGTGCCAGCAGTAGAGACAGGGGACGGGTCATGGAAGGCTACACCTTC
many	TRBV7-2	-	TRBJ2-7	CASSLEGIEQYF	TGTGCCAGCAGCTTAGAGGGGATCGAGCAGTACTTC
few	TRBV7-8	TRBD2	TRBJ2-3	CASSPTSGVDTQYF	TGTGCCAGCAGCCCGACTAGCGGGGTAGATACGCAGTATTTT
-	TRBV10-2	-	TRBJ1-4	CASSDFLRGTGDEKLFF	TGCGCCAGCAGTGATTTTCTCCGAGGGACCGGGGATGAAAAACTGTTTTTT
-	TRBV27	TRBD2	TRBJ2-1	CASVPRGGRTYNEQFF	TGTGCCAGCGTCCCCCGGGGCGGGAGAACCTACAATGAGCAGTTCTTC
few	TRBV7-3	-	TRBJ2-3	CASSGLSTDTQYF	TGTGCCAGCAGCGGACTGAGCACAGATACGCAGTATTTT
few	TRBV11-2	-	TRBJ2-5	CASSLVFRGPSVWTQYF	TGTGCCAGCAGCTTAGTTTTTCGGGGACCGTCCGTCTGGACCCAGTACTTC
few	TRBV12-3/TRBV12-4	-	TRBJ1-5	CASSLYGEIVKHF	TGTGCCAGCAGTTTATACGGCGAGATCGTTAAGCATTTT
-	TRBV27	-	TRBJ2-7	CASSLSSASYEQYF	TGTGCCAGCAGTTTATCCAGCGCCTCCTACGAGCAGTACTTC
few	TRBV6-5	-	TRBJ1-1	CASRTGIWNTEAFF	TGTGCCAGCAGAACGGGGATATGGAACACTGAAGCTTTCTTT